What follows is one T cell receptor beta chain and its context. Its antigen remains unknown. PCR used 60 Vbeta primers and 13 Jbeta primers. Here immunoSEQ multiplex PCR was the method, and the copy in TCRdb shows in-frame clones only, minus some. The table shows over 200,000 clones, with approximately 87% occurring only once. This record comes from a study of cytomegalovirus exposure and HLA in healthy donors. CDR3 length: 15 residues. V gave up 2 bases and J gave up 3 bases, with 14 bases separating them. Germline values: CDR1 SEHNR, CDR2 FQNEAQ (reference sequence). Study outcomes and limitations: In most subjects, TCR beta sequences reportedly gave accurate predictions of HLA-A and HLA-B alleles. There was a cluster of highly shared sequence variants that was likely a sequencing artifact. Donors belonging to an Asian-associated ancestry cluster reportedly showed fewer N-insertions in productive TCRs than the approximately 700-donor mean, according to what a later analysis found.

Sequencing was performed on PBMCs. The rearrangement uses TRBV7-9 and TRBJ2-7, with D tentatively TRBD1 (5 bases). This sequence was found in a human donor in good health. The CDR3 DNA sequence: TGTGCCAGCAGCTTACTCGCCGCAGGGAACTACGAGCAGTACTTC. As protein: CASSLLAAGNYEQYF.